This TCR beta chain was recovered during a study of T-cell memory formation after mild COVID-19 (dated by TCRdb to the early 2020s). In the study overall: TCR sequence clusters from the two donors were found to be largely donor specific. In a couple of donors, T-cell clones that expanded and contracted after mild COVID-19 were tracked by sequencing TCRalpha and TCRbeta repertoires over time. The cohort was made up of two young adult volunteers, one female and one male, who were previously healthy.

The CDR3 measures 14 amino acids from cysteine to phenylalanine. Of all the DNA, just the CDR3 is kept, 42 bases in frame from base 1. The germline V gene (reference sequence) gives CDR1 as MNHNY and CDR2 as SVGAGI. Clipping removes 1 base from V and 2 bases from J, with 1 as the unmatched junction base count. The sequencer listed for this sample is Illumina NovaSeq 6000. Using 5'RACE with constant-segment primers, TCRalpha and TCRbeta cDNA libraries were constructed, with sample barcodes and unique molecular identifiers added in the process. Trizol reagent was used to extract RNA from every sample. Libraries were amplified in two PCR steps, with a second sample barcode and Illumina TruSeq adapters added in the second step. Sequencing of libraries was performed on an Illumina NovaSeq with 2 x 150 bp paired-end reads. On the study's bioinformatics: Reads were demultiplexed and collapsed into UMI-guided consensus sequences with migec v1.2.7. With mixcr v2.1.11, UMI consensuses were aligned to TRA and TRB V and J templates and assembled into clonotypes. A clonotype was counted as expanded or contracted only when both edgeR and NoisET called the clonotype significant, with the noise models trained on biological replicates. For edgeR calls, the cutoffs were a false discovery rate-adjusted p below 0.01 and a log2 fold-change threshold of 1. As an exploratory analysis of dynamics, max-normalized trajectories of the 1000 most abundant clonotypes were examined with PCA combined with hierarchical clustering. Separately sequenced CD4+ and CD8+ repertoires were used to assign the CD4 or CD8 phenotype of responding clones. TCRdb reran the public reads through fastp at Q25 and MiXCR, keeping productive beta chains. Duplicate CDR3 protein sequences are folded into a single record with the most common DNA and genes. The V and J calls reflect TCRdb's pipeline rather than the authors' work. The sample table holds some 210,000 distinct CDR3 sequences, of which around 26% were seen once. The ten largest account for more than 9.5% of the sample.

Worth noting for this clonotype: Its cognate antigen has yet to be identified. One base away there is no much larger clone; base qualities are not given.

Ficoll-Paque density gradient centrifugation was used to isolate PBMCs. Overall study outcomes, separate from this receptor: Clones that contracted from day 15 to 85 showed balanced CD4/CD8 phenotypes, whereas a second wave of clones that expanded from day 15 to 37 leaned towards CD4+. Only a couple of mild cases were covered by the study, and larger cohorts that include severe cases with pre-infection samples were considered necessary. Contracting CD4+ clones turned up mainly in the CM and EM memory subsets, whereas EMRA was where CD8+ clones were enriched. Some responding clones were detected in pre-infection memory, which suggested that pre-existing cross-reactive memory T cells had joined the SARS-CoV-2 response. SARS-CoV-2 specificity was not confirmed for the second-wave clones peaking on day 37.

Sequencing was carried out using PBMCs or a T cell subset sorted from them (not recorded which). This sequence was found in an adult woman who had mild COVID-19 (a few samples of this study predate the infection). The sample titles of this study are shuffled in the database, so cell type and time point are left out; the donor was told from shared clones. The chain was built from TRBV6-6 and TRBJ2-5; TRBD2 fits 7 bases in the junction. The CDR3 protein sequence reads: CASSYFGGQETQYF. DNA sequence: TGTGCCAGCAGTTACTTCGGGGGGCAAGAGACCCAGTACTTC.